This T cell receptor (beta chain) was documented in a study of OX40 agonist ivuxolimab in advanced cancers. Study at large: The group had a mean age of approximately 60 years, ranged from about 23 to 85, and was just under 85% male.

This clone was seen only once. CDR3 length: 15 amino acids. The ends were cut back, 4 bases at V and 0 bases at J, with 11 bases in the middle. The germline CDR1 and CDR2 sequences are MGHRA and YSYEKL. Sequencing was performed with immunoSEQ multiplex PCR; in TCRdb, only in-frame clones are kept and a portion is missing. The sample gives about 14,000 clones, around 80% of which show up once; roughly 18% is in the top ten. The receptor comes from an adult with an advanced solid tumor such as melanoma, head and neck, liver or kidney cancer. The sequences come from CD4+ or CD8+ T cells sorted from blood, collected in a trial of the OX40 agonist ivuxolimab. This chain connects TRBV4-1 to TRBJ2-3, with D perhaps matching TRBD1 or TRBD2 (5 bases each). CDR3 loop: CASSRRDASTDTQYF. The DNA for the CDR3 is TGCGCCAGCAGCCGCCGGGACGCTAGCACAGATACGCAGTATTTT.